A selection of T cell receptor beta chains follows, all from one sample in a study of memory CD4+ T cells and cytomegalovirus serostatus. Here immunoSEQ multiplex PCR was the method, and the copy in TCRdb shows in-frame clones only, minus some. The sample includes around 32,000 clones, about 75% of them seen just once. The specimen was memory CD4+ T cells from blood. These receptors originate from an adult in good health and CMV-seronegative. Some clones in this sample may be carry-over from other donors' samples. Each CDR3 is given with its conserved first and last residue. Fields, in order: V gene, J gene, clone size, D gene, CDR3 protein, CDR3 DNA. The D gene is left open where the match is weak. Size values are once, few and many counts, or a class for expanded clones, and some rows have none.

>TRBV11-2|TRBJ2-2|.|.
CASSPRTGALGELFF
TGTGCCAGCAGCCCGAGGACGGGGGCGCTCGGGGAGCTGTTTTTT
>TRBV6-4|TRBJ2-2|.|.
CASSDSWGGTGELFF
TGTGCCAGCAGTGACTCGTGGGGTGGCACCGGGGAGCTGTTTTTT
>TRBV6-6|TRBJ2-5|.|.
CASMLFQETQYF
TGTGCCAGCATGCTTTTCCAAGAGACCCAGTACTTC
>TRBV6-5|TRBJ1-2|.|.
CASTQRASYYGYTF
TGTGCCAGCACCCAAAGGGCGAGTTACTATGGCTACACCTTC
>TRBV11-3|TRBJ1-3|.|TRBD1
CASSGDRDRNTIYF
TGTGCCAGCAGCGGAGACAGGGATCGAAACACCATATATTTT
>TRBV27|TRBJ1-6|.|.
CASSLGGPYNSPLHF
TGTGCCAGCAGTTTAGGGGGGCCATATAATTCACCCCTCCACTTT
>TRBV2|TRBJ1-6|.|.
CASSEDGQAGSPLHF
TGTGCCAGCAGTGAAGACGGGCAGGCGGGGTCACCCCTCCACTTT
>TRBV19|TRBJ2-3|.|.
CASNGGGSDTQYF
TGTGCCAGTAATGGGGGCGGCTCAGATACGCAGTATTTT
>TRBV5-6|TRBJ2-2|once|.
CASSSPTGELFF
TGTGCCAGCAGCTCTCCTACCGGGGAGCTGTTTTTT
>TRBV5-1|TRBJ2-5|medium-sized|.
CASSLTETQYF
TGCGCCAGCAGCTTGACGGAGACCCAGTACTTC
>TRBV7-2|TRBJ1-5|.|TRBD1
CASSFRQGDQPQHF
TGTGCCAGCAGCTTCAGACAGGGGGATCAGCCCCAGCATTTT
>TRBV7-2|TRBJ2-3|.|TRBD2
CASSLDGGGRADTQYF
TGTGCCAGCAGCTTAGACGGCGGGGGGCGGGCAGATACGCAGTATTTT
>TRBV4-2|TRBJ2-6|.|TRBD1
CASSQERIVRGFAGANVLTF
TGTGCCAGCAGCCAAGAAAGGATAGTCAGGGGGTTCGCTGGGGCCAACGTCCTGACTTTC
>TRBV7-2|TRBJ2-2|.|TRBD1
CASSSYRGVGGELFF
TGTGCCAGCAGCTCGTACAGGGGGGTTGGCGGGGAGCTGTTTTTT
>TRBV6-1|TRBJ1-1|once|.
CASSEVRGRMNTEAFF
TGTGCCAGCAGTGAAGTTCGGGGGAGGATGAACACTGAAGCTTTCTTT
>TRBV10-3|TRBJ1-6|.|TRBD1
CAISESMTGNSPLHF
TGTGCCATCAGTGAGTCGATGACAGGGAATTCACCCCTCCACTTT
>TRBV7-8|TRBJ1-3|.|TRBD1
CASSPYRGQVSGNTIYF
TGTGCCAGCAGCCCCTACAGGGGGCAAGTTTCTGGAAACACCATATATTTT
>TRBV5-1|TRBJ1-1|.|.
CASSRGQRNTEAFF
TGCGCCAGCAGCCGGGGACAACGGAACACTGAAGCTTTCTTT
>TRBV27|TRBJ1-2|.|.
CASSRSEWGAHGYTF
TGTGCCAGCAGTCGGAGTGAATGGGGGGCGCATGGCTACACCTTC
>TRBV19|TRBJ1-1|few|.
CASSTITSQEQEAFF
TGTGCCAGTAGTACAATCACATCACAGGAGCAGGAAGCTTTCTTT
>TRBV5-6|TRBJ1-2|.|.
CASSLGQNYGYTF
TGTGCCAGCAGCTTGGGACAGAACTATGGCTACACCTTC
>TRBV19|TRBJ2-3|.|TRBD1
CASSSQGADTQYF
TGTGCCAGTAGTTCGCAGGGGGCAGATACGCAGTATTTT
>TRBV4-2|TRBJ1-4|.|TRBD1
CASSPGQGVNEKLFF
TGTGCCAGCAGCCCGGGACAGGGCGTAAATGAAAAACTGTTTTTT
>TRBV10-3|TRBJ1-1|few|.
CAISVDGLNTEAFF
TGTGCCATCAGTGTCGACGGACTGAACACTGAAGCTTTCTTT
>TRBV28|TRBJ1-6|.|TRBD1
CASKGGVYNSPLHF
TGTGCCAGCAAAGGGGGCGTTTATAATTCACCCCTCCACTTT
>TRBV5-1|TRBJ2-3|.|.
CASSLEVRDTQYF
TGCGCCAGCAGCTTGGAAGTGAGAGATACGCAGTATTTT
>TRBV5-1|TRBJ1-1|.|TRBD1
CASSSWTGASMNTEAFF
TGCGCCAGCAGCTCATGGACAGGGGCAAGTATGAACACTGAAGCTTTCTTT
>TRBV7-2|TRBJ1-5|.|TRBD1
CASSLQGGVGQPQHF
TGTGCCAGCAGCTTACAGGGGGGGGTCGGTCAGCCCCAGCATTTT
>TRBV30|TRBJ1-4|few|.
CAWSVTGNNEKLFF
TGTGCCTGGAGTGTAACGGGGAATAATGAAAAACTGTTTTTT
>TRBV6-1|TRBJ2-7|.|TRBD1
CASSSRDRKTYEQYF
TGTGCCAGCAGTTCACGGGACAGAAAGACCTACGAGCAGTACTTC
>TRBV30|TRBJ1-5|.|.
CAWSEDSNQPQHF
TGTGCCTGGAGTGAGGACAGCAATCAGCCCCAGCATTTT
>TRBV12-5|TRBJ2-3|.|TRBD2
CASGLRRGRGEFTDTQYF
TGTGCTAGTGGTTTGCGACGGGGGCGGGGGGAATTCACAGATACGCAGTATTTT
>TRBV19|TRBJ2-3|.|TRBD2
CASSIEGKRGSTDTQYF
TGTGCCAGTAGTATAGAAGGAAAGCGGGGGAGCACAGATACGCAGTATTTT
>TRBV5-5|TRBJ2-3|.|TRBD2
CASSPSLAGWSATTDTQYF
TGTGCCAGCAGCCCCAGTTTAGCGGGGTGGTCGGCTACCACAGATACGCAGTATTTT